The source of this TCR beta chain is a study of shared clonotypes between healthy human individuals. Findings of the study overall: Non-shared clonotypes had lower generation probabilities than clonotypes shared by all four sorted-subset donors.

Worth noting for this clone: Its antigen remains unknown.

From germline, CDR1 is LGHNA and CDR2 YNFKEQ. This CDR3 contains 16 residues. V dropped 5 bases and J dropped 3; count of bases not matched to a gene: 12. Each subset's genomic DNA was split evenly across several immunoSEQ plates. Only in-frame clones appear in the TCRdb table, and some are missing; sequencing was by immunoSEQ multiplex PCR. The top ten hold approximately 0.95% of the sample, which has around 1,000,000 clones, approximately 77% seen once. A CD45RA+ naive subset and a CD45RA-negative memory subset were split from CD4+ cells. Sequencing input: memory CD4+ T cells from PBMCs. Subset defined: CD45RA-negative fraction. This receptor was obtained from a man in his late teens or twenties in good health. Some clones in this sample may be carry-over from other donors' samples. This chain uses TRBV4-2 with TRBJ1-2, with 7 bases identical to TRBD1. CDR3: CASSRTPTGNDYGYTF. The CDR3 bases are TGTGCCAGCAGCAGAACCCCGACAGGGAATGACTATGGCTACACCTTC.